This is a list of T cell receptor beta chains from one sample in a study of blood T cell repertoires in COVID-19. Sequencing was performed with immunoSEQ multiplex PCR; in TCRdb, only in-frame clones are kept and a portion is missing. The sample yields 200,000 to 300,000 clones, around four fifths seen once. Sequencing input: peripheral blood. These receptors all stem from a woman aged 55-75 years with active or convalescent COVID-19. The CDR3 runs from the conserved cysteine through the conserved F or W. A D gene is named only where the DNA matches it firmly. Part of the rows lack a size; the others show once, few, many or a class for expanded clones.

size	V	D	J	DNA	CDR3
-	TRBV5-4	TRBD2	TRBJ2-1	TGTGCCAGCAGCTCGAGCGGGGGACTAGACAATGAGCAGTTCTTC	CASSSSGGLDNEQFF
-	TRBV30	-	TRBJ2-5	TGTGCCCTTTCTGGACTGTACCAAGAGACCCAGTACTTC	CALSGLYQETQYF
-	TRBV27	TRBD1	TRBJ1-2	TGTGCCAGCAGTTTAACAGGGGATGGCTACACCTTC	CASSLTGDGYTF
-	TRBV20-1	TRBD2	TRBJ2-1	TGCAGTGCTAGTAGGACTAGCGGGTACAATGAGCAGTTCTTC	CSASRTSGYNEQFF
-	TRBV18	-	TRBJ2-2	TGTGCCAGCTCATCGGCTCGGGACACCGGGGAGCTGTTTTTT	CASSSARDTGELFF
-	TRBV4-1	-	TRBJ2-6	TGCGCCAGCAGCCCCTCAGGACACCCTGGGGCCAACGTCCTGACTTTC	CASSPSGHPGANVLTF
-	TRBV6-2/TRBV6-3	TRBD1	TRBJ1-5	TGTGCCAGCAGTTACGTCGGACAGGGGAATCAGCCCCAGCATTTT	CASSYVGQGNQPQHF
-	TRBV7-2	-	TRBJ1-1	TGTGCCAGCAGGTTTGGAGTCATGAACACTGAAGCTTTCTTT	CASRFGVMNTEAFF
-	TRBV5-5	TRBD1	TRBJ1-1	TGTGCCAGCAGCTTGGGGACAGGGAGGTCCGGCACTGAAGCTTTCTTT	CASSLGTGRSGTEAFF
once	TRBV7-8	TRBD1	TRBJ2-5	TGTGCCAGCAGCTCCGGGACAGAACAAGAGACCCAGTACTTC	CASSSGTEQETQYF
-	TRBV5-1	-	TRBJ1-1	TGCGCCAGCAGCTTGAATTCAGGGAAAGCTTTCTTT	CASSLNSGKAFF
-	TRBV4-2	TRBD2	TRBJ2-1	TGTGCCAGCAGCCTACGACTAGCGGGGGGGGACACTGAGCAGTTCTTC	CASSLRLAGGDTEQFF
-	TRBV2	TRBD1	TRBJ1-5	TGTGCCAGCAGTGGCCAGGGGGTAGGGCAGCCCCAGCATTTT	CASSGQGVGQPQHF
-	TRBV4-1	-	TRBJ2-7	TGCGCCAGCAGCCAAGAGATGGCAACTAGAGGCGAGCAGTACTTC	CASSQEMATRGEQYF
-	TRBV4-1	TRBD2	TRBJ2-3	TGCGCCAGCAGCCAAGGAATGATCGTAGCGGGGCCCGGAGATACGCAGTATTTT	CASSQGMIVAGPGDTQYF
-	TRBV11-3	-	TRBJ2-1	TGTGCCAGCAGCTACAGTAATGAGCAGTTCTTC	CASSYSNEQFF
few	TRBV7-9	TRBD1	TRBJ2-7	TGTGCCAGCAGCTTAGGACAGGGGAATATCTACGAGCAGTACTTC	CASSLGQGNIYEQYF
-	TRBV7-2	TRBD2	TRBJ2-1	TGTGCCAGCAGCCATAGGGGACTAACCGGGAGGGAGCAGTTCTTC	CASSHRGLTGREQFF
-	TRBV6-2/TRBV6-3	TRBD1	TRBJ1-2	TGTGCCAGCAGTGCGCCGGGACAGACTAACTATGGCTACACCTTC	CASSAPGQTNYGYTF
once	TRBV9	TRBD2	TRBJ2-5	TGTGCCAGCAGCGTTGGACTAGCGGGAGAAGAGACCCAGTACTTC	CASSVGLAGEETQYF
-	TRBV5-6	TRBD1	TRBJ1-6	TGTGCCAGCAGCTTGAGGGGGCAGGGGGATTCACCCCTCCACTTT	CASSLRGQGDSPLHF
-	TRBV27	TRBD1	TRBJ2-2	TGTGCCAGCAGTTTATACAGGGGGCAGAACACCGGGGAGCTGTTTTTT	CASSLYRGQNTGELFF
once	TRBV3-1/TRBV3-2	TRBD1	TRBJ1-4	TGTGCCAGCGCCGGACAGGAGAATGAAAAACTGTTTTTT	CASAGQENEKLFF
-	TRBV7-9	TRBD2	TRBJ2-1	TGTGCCAGCGATACTAGCGGCTACAATGAGCAGTTCTTC	CASDTSGYNEQFF
-	TRBV12-3/TRBV12-4	-	TRBJ1-2	TGTGCCAGCAGTTTGGGCCCTCTGGTTGGCTACACCTTC	CASSLGPLVGYTF
once	TRBV10-3	TRBD2	TRBJ2-2	TGTGCCATCAGCTACGGGACTAGCGGGAGGGAAAACACCGGGGAGCTGTTTTTT	CAISYGTSGRENTGELFF
-	TRBV7-2	TRBD1	TRBJ1-6	TGTGCCAGCAGCTCCGACAGGGGAAATTCACCCCTCCACTTT	CASSSDRGNSPLHF
once	TRBV5-1	-	TRBJ2-5	TGCGCCAGCAGCTTATGGCCAGCGGAGACCCAGTACTTC	CASSLWPAETQYF
-	TRBV27	-	TRBJ1-6	TGTGCCAGCAGTCGCGACAGGAGCTCCTATAATTCACCCCTCCACTTT	CASSRDRSSYNSPLHF
once	TRBV2	TRBD1	TRBJ1-6	TGTGCCAGCAGAACAGGGGGAAGCTCCTATAATTCACCCCTCCACTTT	CASRTGGSSYNSPLHF
-	TRBV2	TRBD2	TRBJ2-5	TGTGCCAGCAGTAGACTAGCGGGGGGCCAAGAGACCCAGTACTTC	CASSRLAGGQETQYF
-	TRBV6-6	-	TRBJ2-3	TGTGCCAGCAGTTACGGACTCACCACAGATACGCAGTATTTT	CASSYGLTTDTQYF
-	TRBV4-1	-	TRBJ1-1	TGCGCCAGCAGCGAAACCCCAGGGGACACTGAAGCTTTCTTT	CASSETPGDTEAFF
-	TRBV5-4	-	TRBJ1-1	TGTGCCAGCAGCTCCTACAGGATAAACACTGAAGCTTTCTTT	CASSSYRINTEAFF
-	TRBV7-8	TRBD2	TRBJ2-1	TGTGCCAGCAGCTCGAAACCTAGCGGGATAAAGAGAAATGAGCAGTTCTTC	CASSSKPSGIKRNEQFF
-	TRBV6-5	TRBD1	TRBJ2-3	TGTGCCAGCACCAAACAGAGGGGGCACACAGATACGCAGTATTTT	CASTKQRGHTDTQYF
-	TRBV9	-	TRBJ2-7	TGTGCCAGCAGCGCCTCACAGGGCCGCCAGTACTTC	CASSASQGRQYF
-	TRBV6-5	-	TRBJ1-1	TGTGCCAGCAGTTACTCGTCGGCAGGGTACGGCGCCGAAGCTTTCTTT	CASSYSSAGYGAEAFF
-	TRBV14	TRBD2	TRBJ2-5	TGTGCCAGCAAGGGTAGCGGGGAGACCCAGTACTTC	CASKGSGETQYF
-	TRBV15	TRBD2	TRBJ2-5	TGTGCCACCAGCAGAGAAGGAAGCGGGGGAAAAGAGACCCAGTACTTC	CATSREGSGGKETQYF
-	TRBV5-5	-	TRBJ2-1	TGTGCCAGCAGCATCCCTAGCGACAATGAGCAGTTCTTC	CASSIPSDNEQFF
-	TRBV7-2	TRBD1	TRBJ1-3	TGTGCCAGCAGCTTAGACAGGGGGGGCGGAAACACCATATATTTT	CASSLDRGGGNTIYF
-	TRBV5-1	-	TRBJ1-1	TGCGCCAGTACCCGGGACTGGGGAACTGAAGCTTTCTTT	CASTRDWGTEAFF
-	TRBV19	-	TRBJ1-6	TGTGCCACCGCCCGAGGGCTGAATTCACCCCTCCACTTT	CATARGLNSPLHF
few	TRBV25-1	TRBD1	TRBJ1-2	TGTGCCAGCAGTAACAGGGGAAGTCCATATGGCTACACCTTC	CASSNRGSPYGYTF
-	TRBV11-3	-	TRBJ2-7	TGTGCCAGCAGCTTTGAGAGTACCTACGAGCAGTACTTC	CASSFESTYEQYF
-	TRBV5-4	TRBD1	TRBJ2-1	TGTGCCAGCAGCCCCCCGACCGGGACAGCCGAGCAGTTCTTC	CASSPPTGTAEQFF
-	TRBV9	TRBD2	TRBJ2-3	TGTGCCAGCAGCGCCTCTGGGAGGGGACTAGAATCAGATACGCAGTATTTT	CASSASGRGLESDTQYF
once	TRBV19	-	TRBJ2-5	TGTGCCACTGAGGGTCCTGGGACCCAGTACTTC	CATEGPGTQYF
-	TRBV30	-	TRBJ2-1	TGTGCCTGGACTCTCGGAGTAGCGAGGTACAATGAGCAGTTCTTC	CAWTLGVARYNEQFF
many	TRBV9	-	TRBJ2-7	TGTGCCAGCAGCGTAGGGCAGGGGAACGACGAGCAGTACTTC	CASSVGQGNDEQYF
-	TRBV19	TRBD1	TRBJ1-1	TGTGCCAGTCAAATTAGACCCGGGACAGGGGAAATCATGAACACTGAAGCTTTCTTT	CASQIRPGTGEIMNTEAFF
-	TRBV7-2	-	TRBJ1-5	TGTGCCAGCAGCTTCAGGAGGGAATCGGGCAATCAGCCCCAGCATTTT	CASSFRRESGNQPQHF
-	TRBV6-5	-	TRBJ2-6	TGTGCCAGCAGTTACAGGGGAACTGGGGCCAACGTCCTGACTTTC	CASSYRGTGANVLTF
-	TRBV10-1	-	TRBJ2-5	TGCGCCAGCAGCGCCGACAGCCAAGAGACCCAGTACTTC	CASSADSQETQYF
-	TRBV4-1	TRBD1	TRBJ1-2	TGCGCCAGCAGCCAAGATCGGACAGGCCCCGGCTATGGCTACACCTTC	CASSQDRTGPGYGYTF
few	TRBV7-2	-	TRBJ1-1	TGTGCCAGCAGCTTAGAATTCGACAGATGGAACACTGAAGCTTTCTTT	CASSLEFDRWNTEAFF
-	TRBV10-3	TRBD2	TRBJ2-1	TGTGCCATCAGTCAAACTGGGGAAGGGCGGGGGGTCGGTGAGCAGTTCTTC	CAISQTGEGRGVGEQFF